The T cell receptor beta chain described here comes from a study of T cells in localized non-small cell lung cancer. Study conclusions and caveats: T cell clonality was highest in uninvolved adjacent lung, above tumor.

TCRdb keeps only in-frame clones here, not all; method: immunoSEQ multiplex PCR. The sample has some 25,000 clones, over 70% seen once; the top ten hold 9.6%. CDR1 LGHNA and CDR2 YNFKEQ come from the germline V gene. Trimming shortened V by 0 bases and J by 9 bases, and 9 bases separated the two germline ends. The CDR3 runs to 13 residues. This clone was detected only once. Its antigen is not known. The TCR sequence derives from a man between 35 and 75 years old with stage III squamous cell lung carcinoma. The sequences come from peripheral blood, collected before any cancer treatment. The chain carries TRBV4-2 and TRBJ1-5; D ambiguous. Here the CDR3 reads CASSQDSLGPQHF. DNA of the CDR3: TGTGCCAGCAGCCAAGACAGCCTCGGGCCCCAGCATTTT.